These T cell receptor beta chains were read from a single sample in a study of cytomegalovirus exposure and HLA in healthy donors. The protocol was immunoSEQ multiplex PCR, while the TCRdb copy is restricted to in-frame clones and leaves out a portion. The profile shows approximately 170,000 clones, about 82% of them singletons. Sequenced sample: PBMCs. The receptors shown here come from a female donor in good health and CMV-seronegative. Both conserved end residues are part of each CDR3. D genes are given only for firm matches. For some rows the clone size is stated as once, few or many, or as a class when expanded; others skip it.

TRBV11-3	TRBJ2-1	NA	NA	CASSLASGEQFF	TGTGCCAGCAGCTTAGCGTCAGGGGAGCAGTTCTTC
TRBV29-1	TRBJ1-1	NA	NA	CSVDSGGVNTEAFF	TGCAGCGTTGATTCTGGGGGGGTGAACACTGAAGCTTTCTTT
TRBV30	TRBJ1-2	NA	TRBD1	CAWSASIQGNYGYTF	TGTGCCTGGAGTGCGAGCATACAGGGGAACTATGGCTACACCTTC
TRBV4-3	TRBJ2-7	NA	TRBD2	CASSLATSGRSYEQYF	TGCGCCAGCAGCCTAGCTACTAGCGGGAGGTCGTACGAGCAGTACTTC
TRBV2	TRBJ1-1	few	NA	CASKGQPNTEAFF	TGTGCCAGTAAAGGACAGCCGAACACTGAAGCTTTCTTT
TRBV10-3	TRBJ2-2	few	TRBD1	CAISKERGLSGELFF	TGTGCCATCAGCAAAGAAAGGGGGCTGTCAGGGGAGCTGTTTTTT
TRBV5-1	TRBJ2-5	NA	NA	CASTTENQETQYF	TGCGCCAGCACCACAGAGAACCAAGAGACCCAGTACTTC
TRBV29-1	TRBJ1-1	NA	NA	CSVLLSTEAFF	TGCAGCGTCCTGTTGAGCACTGAAGCTTTCTTT
TRBV9	TRBJ2-3	NA	TRBD2	CASSATGLAGVLSSDTQYF	TGTGCCAGCAGCGCAACGGGACTAGCGGGAGTATTGAGTTCAGATACGCAGTATTTT
TRBV7-2	TRBJ1-2	NA	NA	CASSFNTFGGYTF	TGTGCCAGCAGCTTCAATACCTTCGGGGGCTACACCTTC
TRBV5-1	TRBJ2-7	NA	NA	CASSPSPEPYEQYF	TGCGCCAGCAGCCCCTCGCCAGAACCCTACGAGCAGTACTTC
TRBV28	TRBJ1-3	NA	TRBD1	CASSLGDRAGNTIYF	TGTGCCAGCAGTTTGGGAGACAGGGCTGGAAACACCATATATTTT
TRBV5-1	TRBJ2-3	once	NA	CASATPSTDTQYF	TGCGCCAGCGCTACCCCCAGCACAGATACGCAGTATTTT
TRBV5-1	TRBJ1-1	NA	NA	CASSALGRGDTEAFF	TGCGCCAGCAGCGCATTAGGGAGGGGGGACACTGAAGCTTTCTTT
TRBV9	TRBJ1-5	once	NA	CASSAGDNQPQHF	TGTGCCAGCAGCGCAGGGGACAATCAGCCCCAGCATTTT
TRBV4-1	TRBJ1-2	NA	NA	CASSHDRYSNYGYTF	TGCGCCAGCAGCCATGATCGGTACTCTAACTATGGCTACACCTTC
TRBV5-5	TRBJ2-1	NA	TRBD2	CASSYTSGSLNEQFF	TGTGCCAGCAGCTACACTAGCGGGAGTTTGAATGAGCAGTTCTTC
TRBV2	TRBJ1-1	NA	TRBD1	CASILGGQGAFF	TGTGCCAGCATCCTAGGGGGACAGGGCGCTTTCTTT
TRBV4-1	TRBJ2-6	NA	TRBD1	CASSPRQGAISGANVLTF	TGCGCCAGCAGCCCGCGACAGGGGGCGATTTCCGGGGCCAACGTCCTGACTTTC
TRBV7-9	TRBJ1-6	NA	TRBD1	CASSLGPGTGSNSPLHF	TGTGCCAGCAGCTTAGGCCCCGGGACAGGGAGTAATTCACCCCTCCACTTT
TRBV4-2	TRBJ2-5	NA	NA	CASSPGALRETQYF	TGTGCCAGCAGCCCGGGTGCACTGAGAGAGACCCAGTACTTC
TRBV4-1	TRBJ2-5	NA	NA	CASSRLRQEAETQYF	TGCGCCAGCAGCCGACTCAGGCAGGAGGCAGAGACCCAGTACTTC
TRBV9	TRBJ2-1	NA	TRBD2	CASSILGLADLSSYNEQFF	TGTGCCAGCAGCATTTTGGGACTAGCGGACCTGAGCTCCTACAATGAGCAGTTCTTC
TRBV30	TRBJ2-5	NA	NA	CAWSPAQGRGTQYF	TGTGCCTGGAGTCCGGCTCAGGGGAGAGGGACCCAGTACTTC
TRBV7-2	TRBJ1-4	NA	NA	CASSLGEREKLFF	TGTGCCAGCAGCTTAGGGGAGAGGGAAAAACTGTTTTTT
TRBV10-3	TRBJ2-5	NA	TRBD2	CAISDYGRGRETQYF	TGTGCCATCAGTGATTATGGGAGGGGTAGAGAGACCCAGTACTTC
TRBV19	TRBJ1-3	few	NA	CASTPDRIHLNSGNTIYF	TGTGCCAGTACCCCGGACAGAATCCACCTCAACTCTGGAAACACCATATATTTT
TRBV7-6	TRBJ2-7	NA	TRBD1	CASSEGQGASYEQYF	TGTGCCAGCAGCGAAGGACAGGGGGCCTCCTACGAGCAGTACTTC
TRBV6-6	TRBJ2-7	NA	TRBD2	CASRGTSGGGYEQYF	TGTGCCAGCAGGGGGACTAGCGGGGGGGGGTACGAGCAGTACTTC
TRBV7-2	TRBJ2-1	NA	NA	CASSPMPGHNNEQFF	TGTGCCAGCAGCCCCATGCCGGGACACAACAATGAGCAGTTCTTC
TRBV6-6	TRBJ1-5	NA	TRBD1	CATSWGTGNQPQHF	TGTGCCACCAGTTGGGGGACAGGCAATCAGCCCCAGCATTTT
TRBV15	TRBJ2-5	NA	TRBD2	CATSRNIGQLAGGEETQYF	TGTGCCACCAGCAGAAACATAGGCCAACTAGCGGGGGGGGAAGAGACCCAGTACTTC
TRBV27	TRBJ1-4	NA	NA	CASRTESTNEKLFF	TGTGCCAGCAGGACAGAATCAACTAATGAAAAACTGTTTTTT
TRBV7-9	TRBJ2-7	NA	NA	CASSPPTGWREQYF	TGTGCCAGCAGCCCTCCGACAGGTTGGAGAGAGCAGTACTTC
TRBV2	TRBJ1-1	few	NA	CASGEWIEAFF	TGTGCCAGCGGGGAGTGGATTGAAGCTTTCTTT
TRBV28	TRBJ2-2	once	NA	CASSFTAGSGELFF	TGTGCCAGCAGTTTTACGGCGGGAAGCGGGGAGCTGTTTTTT
TRBV6-5	TRBJ2-7	NA	TRBD1	CASSLGQGNLYEQYF	TGTGCCAGCAGTCTTGGACAGGGAAACCTCTACGAGCAGTACTTC
TRBV10-3	TRBJ1-4	NA	NA	CAISDSRGGEKLFF	TGTGCCATCAGTGATTCAAGGGGCGGTGAAAAACTGTTTTTT
TRBV29-1	TRBJ1-2	NA	NA	CSVGEANYGYTF	TGCAGCGTTGGGGAGGCAAACTATGGCTACACCTTC
TRBV27	TRBJ2-5	NA	TRBD1	CAKPQPGQGLSQYF	TGTGCCAAACCTCAACCGGGACAGGGTTTGTCCCAGTACTTC
TRBV6-5	TRBJ1-5	NA	NA	CASSRTGGQPQHF	TGTGCCAGCAGTCGCACGGGAGGTCAGCCCCAGCATTTT